One sample yielded the 8 T cell receptor beta chains listed below, sequenced in a study of radiotherapy plus CTLA-4 blockade in lung cancer listed by TCRdb under 2018. Libraries were built with the immunoSEQ multiplex PCR assay. TCRdb provides this immuneACCESS table in a form limited to in-frame rearrangements. Some clones are lacking; in checked studies, under half of them reflect an unresolved V gene, and why the rest are absent is not known. Here the sample has more than 55,000 clones; around 80% occur a single time. Clones ranked in the top ten supply roughly 4% of the sample. The input for sequencing was peripheral blood, taken from a patient treated with radiotherapy plus ipilimumab. Source of these receptors: a human donor with non-small cell lung cancer who had a partial response to radiotherapy plus ipilimumab.

This CDR3 reads CASSSVIRTQRGYTF. The CDR3 DNA is TGTGCCAGCAGCTCTGTTATCCGGACTCAGCGTGGCTACACCTTC. The chain is built from TRBV11-2 and TRBJ1-2; D unresolved. V gave up 4 bases and J gave up 7 bases, with 19 bases separating them. This CDR3 is 15 amino acids long. CDR1 and CDR2 from the germline V gene are SGHAT and FQNNGV.

V gene TRBV6-6 combines with J gene TRBJ2-7; 9 bases are shared with TRBD2. CDR3 length: 14 amino acids. The germline CDR1 and CDR2 sequences are MNHNY and SVGAGI (reference sequence). V gave up 6 bases and J gave up 3 bases; unmatched junction bases: 6. CDR3 amino acids: CASRRGGGDYEQYF. CDR3 DNA sequence: TGTGCCAGCAGAAGGGGCGGGGGGGACTACGAGCAGTACTTC.

CDR3 nucleotide sequence: TGTGCCAGTAGACAGGGGTGGGATACGCAGTATTTT. Protein sequence: CASRQGWDTQYF. The chain combines TRBV19 with TRBJ2-3; 7 bases are shared with TRBD1. This CDR3 is built from 12 residues. After removal of 6 bases from V and 6 bases from J, the junction contained 3 bases not matched to a gene. CDR1 and CDR2 (germline): LNHDA, SQIVND (reference sequence). Complete variable domain (other parts from reference TRBV19 and TRBJ2-3): DGGITQSPKYLFRKEGQNVTLSCEQNLNHDAMYWYRQDPGQGLRLIYYSQIVNDFQKGDIAEGYSVSREKKESFPLTVTSAQKNPTAFYLCASRQGWDTQYFGPGTRLTVL.

The gene calls are TRBV9 and TRBJ1-1; tentatively, D is TRBD1 (6 bases). The CDR3 covers 16 residues. Trimming removed 0 bases from V and 1 base from J, with 13 bases in between. Germline V gives CDR1 SGDLS, CDR2 YYNGEE. Here the CDR3 DNA reads TGTGCCAGCAGCGTAGCTGGGCAGGGGACGAACACTGAAGCTTTCTTT. Amino acid sequence: CASSVAGQGTNTEAFF. The full variable domain, rest sourced from reference TRBV9 and TRBJ1-1, is DSGVTQTPKHLITATGQRVTLRCSPRSGDLSVYWYQQSLDQGLQFLIQYYNGEERAKGNILERFSAQQFPDLHSELNLSSLELGDSALYFCASSVAGQGTNTEAFFGQGTRLTVV.

The rearrangement links TRBV28 to TRBJ1-5, with D possibly matching TRBD1 (6 bases). V gave up 1 base and J gave up 4 bases, with 14 bases separating them. Germline V gene data show CDR1 as MDHEN and CDR2 as SYDVKM. The CDR3 loop spans 16 amino acids. CDR3: CASSLSGAPDNQPQHF. In DNA, the CDR3 is TGTGCCAGCAGTTTATCAGGGGCGCCCGATAATCAGCCCCAGCATTTT.

The V and J genes are TRBV7-8 and TRBJ1-4, with TRBD1 matching 8 bases. V was clipped by 5 bases and J by 7 bases; unmatched bases: 6. From germline, CDR1 is SGHVS and CDR2 FQNEAQ. The CDR3 runs 14 residues. This CDR3 reads CASSLRQGPEKLFF. CDR3 nucleotides: TGTGCCAGCAGCCTACGACAGGGGCCTGAAAAACTGTTTTTT.

This chain joins TRBV28 and TRBJ1-2; 7 bases match TRBD1. The CDR3 has 15 residues. The junction had 7 bases not matched to a gene; V was cut back by 3 bases and J by 3 bases. The V gene's germline CDR1 is MDHEN and CDR2 SYDVKM. CDR3: CASSLGTVGDYGYTF. The DNA for the CDR3 is TGTGCCAGCAGTTTGGGGACAGTCGGGGACTATGGCTACACCTTC.

The J gene is TRBJ1-6, the V gene TRBV28, with 7 bases lining up with TRBD1. CDR1 and CDR2 (germline): MDHEN, SYDVKM. The CDR3 has 16 residues. J was trimmed by 5 bases and V by 4 bases; bases with no gene match: 8. CDR3 in amino acids: CASSSYRGGNNSPLHF. The DNA of the CDR3 is TGTGCCAGCAGTTCCTACCGAGGGGGCAATAATTCACCCCTCCACTTT.